A single sample is the source of the 3 T cell receptor beta chains below, sequenced in a study of blood T cell repertoires in COVID-19. Clones were sequenced by immunoSEQ multiplex PCR, and TCRdb holds only the in-frame ones, with some missing. The data hold roughly 160,000 clones, with 81% observed a single time. The sequenced material came from PBMCs or T cells enriched from blood (not recorded which). These receptors were obtained from a woman aged 40 to 50 with acute COVID-19.

This clone was seen a few times. This sequence joins TRBV28 and TRBJ1-1; no reliable D call. CDR3 size: 12 residues. CDR1 is MDHEN, CDR2 SYDVKM, per germline. V lost 5 bases, J lost 4 bases, and 8 bases lay in between. The CDR3 region has the DNA TGTGCCAGCAGTGTGTGGAGCACTGAAGCTTTCTTT. Its translation: CASSVWSTEAFF.

The chain employs TRBV6-4 and TRBJ2-1; D might be TRBD2 (5 bases). Trimming shortened V by 5 bases and J by 3 bases, and 8 bases separated the two germline ends. Germline lookup yields CDR1 MRHNA and CDR2 SNTAGT. This CDR3 region has 13 residues. CDR3 residues: CASSTGSYNEQFF. DNA of the CDR3: TGTGCCAGCAGTACGGGAAGCTACAATGAGCAGTTCTTC.

The chain combines TRBV29-1 with TRBJ1-1, with 11 bases fitting TRBD1. This CDR3 comprises 18 residues. J lost 4 bases, V lost 1 base, and 14 bases had no gene match. Per the germline V gene, CDR1 is SQVTM and CDR2 is ANQGSEA. The CDR3 is CSVEGGDLRDRGVTEAFF. As DNA, the CDR3 is TGCAGCGTTGAAGGTGGGGACCTCCGGGACAGGGGGGTCACTGAAGCTTTCTTT.